The 27 T cell receptor beta chains listed next were all sequenced from one sample in a study of human T cells and chemical hapten exposure. This sample's time point: patch test 2, 6 weeks after DPC sensitization. Treatment given: therapeutic diphenylcyclopropenone sensitization with weekly scalp DPC. TCRdb used MiXCR to reprocess the RACE reads, holding one entry per CDR3 protein. This table holds about 54,000 distinct CDR3 sequences, 9.5% to 10% found once. The input for sequencing was whole blood, taken in connection with sensitization to the hapten diphenylcyclopropenone (DPC). Source of these receptors: a woman in her fifties or sixties with alopecia areata. Some clones in this sample may be carry-over from other donors' samples.

This clonotype has ten or more counts. CDR3 in amino acids: CASTNGQGARGYTF. In DNA form, the CDR3 reads TGCGCCAGCACAAACGGACAGGGGGCGCGGGGCTACACCTTC. The chain employs TRBV10-2 and TRBJ1-2, with 11 bases that match TRBD1. This CDR3 is 14 amino acids long. The germline V gene encodes CDR1 WSHSY and CDR2 SAAADI. V shed 7 bases, J shed 8 bases, and the junction held 9 bases outside the gene matches.

This clonotype was seen more than once but under ten times. This rearrangement joins TRBV7-8 to TRBJ2-2; possibly TRBD2 for D (5 bases). V was pared by 4 bases and J by 7 bases, with 16 bases between. Germline assignment: CDR1 SGHVS and CDR2 FQNEAQ. The CDR3 length is 15 residues. The CDR3 sequence: CASSSPSGGVGELFF. The CDR3 DNA reads as TGTGCCAGCAGCTCCCCAAGCGGCGGAGTCGGGGAGCTGTTTTTT.

This clonotype was recorded at least ten times. This chain's CDR3 is CASSERPGQITEAFF. CDR3 sequence (DNA): TGCGCCAGCAGTGAGCGCCCGGGACAAATCACTGAAGCTTTCTTT. The chain uses TRBV10-2 and TRBJ1-1; maybe TRBD1 (6 bases). The germline V gene has CDR1 WSHSY and CDR2 SAAADI. The germline V and J ends were trimmed by 2 bases and 4 bases, with 14 bases remaining between them. The CDR3 has 15 residues.

This clonotype was picked up many times. This chain joins TRBV7-2 and TRBJ1-2; 7 nucleotides match TRBD1. The germline gives CDR1 SGHTA, CDR2 FQGNSA. CDR3 length: 16 amino acids. The V and J ends lost 0 bases and 3 bases, in that order; junction bases with no gene match: 7. The CDR3: CASSLAYRGNDYGYTF. CDR3 DNA sequence: TGTGCCAGCAGCTTAGCTTACAGGGGTAACGACTATGGCTACACCTTC.

The chain uses TRBV18 and TRBJ1-1, with unresolved D. Germline CDR1 KGHSH, CDR2 LQKENI. The CDR3 is 14 residues long. Trimming shortened V by 6 bases and J by 1 base, and 12 bases separated the two germline ends. This chain's CDR3 is CASSPGGSNTEAFF. The CDR3 region has the DNA TGTGCCAGCTCCCCCGGAGGGTCGAACACTGAAGCTTTCTTT.

This sequence joins TRBV7-2 and TRBJ2-2; a possible D gene is TRBD1 (6 bases). The CDR3 covers 15 residues. V gave up 5 bases and J gave up 6 bases, with 16 bases separating them. Germline V gives CDR1 SGHTA, CDR2 FQGNSA. In nucleotides, the CDR3 is TGTGCCAGCAGCATACAGGGTTCTTTCTCCGGGGAGCTGTTTTTT. It yields the protein CASSIQGSFSGELFF. Supplemented by reference TRBV7-2 and TRBJ2-2, the full variable domain reads GAGVSQSPSNKVTEKGKDVELRCDPISGHTALYWYRQSLGQGLEFLIYFQGNSAPDKSGLPSDRFSAERTGGSVSTLTIQRTQQEDSAVYLCASSIQGSFSGELFFGEGSRLTVL.

This clonotype was seen ten or more times. This chain connects TRBV11-2 to TRBJ2-7, with D possibly matching TRBD2 (6 bases). The germline V gene has CDR1 SGHAT and CDR2 FQNNGV. The CDR3 contains 15 residues. V was trimmed by 0 bases and J by 1 base, leaving 10 bases between them. The CDR3 DNA sequence: TGTGCCAGCAGCTTAGATCGGGGGATTTCCTACGAGCAGTACTTC. The encoded protein is CASSLDRGISYEQYF.

This clonotype was seen many times. This rearrangement joins TRBV2 to TRBJ1-2; TRBD1 matches 7 bases. V lost 4 bases to trimming and J lost 4 bases; unmatched junction nucleotides: 6. The CDR3 consists of 14 residues. Germline CDR1 SNHLY, CDR2 FYNNEI. CDR3 residues: CASSGLQGIYGYTF. As DNA, the CDR3 is TGTGCCAGCAGTGGATTACAGGGGATCTATGGCTACACCTTC.

V and J are TRBV6-1 and TRBJ1-2; 7 bases match TRBD1. The V gene's germline CDR1 is MNHNS and CDR2 SASEGT. The CDR3 is 16 amino acids. V shed 0 bases, J shed 0 bases, and the junction held 4 bases outside the gene matches. As DNA, the CDR3 is TGTGCCAGCAGTGAAGCAGCTACAGGGGCTAACTATGGCTACACCTTC. It codes for CASSEAATGANYGYTF.

The chain is built from TRBV6-1 and TRBJ1-1, with D unclear. The CDR3 contains 13 residues. Germline V gene lookup returns CDR1 MNHNS and CDR2 SASEGT. Trimming cost V 5 bases and J 5 bases, with 12 bases left between them. The CDR3 here is CASSRRADTEAFF. For the CDR3, the DNA is TGTGCCAGCAGTAGACGGGCGGATACTGAAGCTTTCTTT.

This clonotype was recorded a few times. The chain employs TRBV4-1 and TRBJ2-5, with D possibly matching TRBD1 (6 bases). V was cut by 8 bases and J by 5 bases, with 24 bases left in between. The CDR3 totals 16 residues. CDR1 and CDR2 from the germline V gene are MGHRA and YSYEKL. The CDR3 region is CASAPLGLGAGETQYF. The CDR3 coding sequence is TGCGCCAGCGCCCCACTTGGACTGGGGGCCGGGGAGACCCAGTACTTC.

The sample holds many counts of this clonotype. The rearrangement links TRBV12-5 to TRBJ2-7; 7 bases agree with TRBD1. J gave up 4 bases and V 3 bases, and 9 bases lay outside the gene matches. CDR1 is LGHNT, CDR2 FRNRAP, per germline. The CDR3 contains 15 residues. The CDR3 bases are TGTGCTAGTGGTTTATACCCGGGACAGCGATACGAGCAGTACTTC. Protein sequence: CASGLYPGQRYEQYF. Combining the CDR3 with reference TRBV12-5 and TRBJ2-7 gives the whole variable domain DARVTQTPRHKVTEMGQEVTMRCQPILGHNTVFWYRQTMMQGLELLAYFRNRAPLDDSGMPKDRFSAEMPDATLATLKIQPSEPRDSAVYFCASGLYPGQRYEQYFGPGTRLTVT.

This clonotype was picked up a small number of times. The V and J genes are TRBV28 and TRBJ2-7; tentatively, D is TRBD1 or TRBD2 (5 bases each). CDR1 and CDR2 from the germline V gene are MDHEN and SYDVKM. The CDR3 runs 14 residues. V lost 5 bases and J lost 2, with 13 bases in between. The chain's CDR3 is CASSGDQRPYEQYF. CDR3 DNA: TGTGCCAGCAGTGGGGACCAAAGACCCTACGAGCAGTACTTC.

The chain has TRBV5-1 and TRBJ2-7; D is ambiguous. Germline CDR1 is SGHRS and CDR2 is YFSETQ. Trimming left V 4 bases short and J 7 bases short, with 15 bases between. CDR3 length: 13 amino acids. CDR3 nucleotides: TGCGCCAGCAGCCCTCCAACCAATCGGGAGCAGTACTTC. This translates into CASSPPTNREQYF.

This clonotype appeared many times. The chain has TRBV3-1 and TRBJ1-6; D unclear. This CDR3 comprises 15 residues. V gave up 3 bases and J gave up 1 base, with 7 bases separating them. Per the germline V gene, CDR1 is LGHDT and CDR2 is YNNKEL (reference sequence). In DNA, the CDR3 is TGTGCCAGCAGCCAGAGTTTATCCTATAATTCACCCCTCCACTTT. The encoded protein is CASSQSLSYNSPLHF.

The chain links TRBV6-5 to TRBJ2-7, with TRBD2 matching over 12 bases. The germline V gene has CDR1 MNHEY and CDR2 SVGAGI. The CDR3 contains 15 residues. J lost 6 bases, V lost 6 bases, and 9 bases had no gene match. As DNA, the CDR3 is TGTGCCAGCAGCCCAGGACTAGCGGGGTCCGCCGAGCAGTACTTC. Translation gives CASSPGLAGSAEQYF.

Many counts were recorded for this clonotype. The V gene is TRBV10-2, the J gene TRBJ1-4; 7 bases are a match to TRBD1. J gave up 7 bases and V 7 bases, and 12 bases lay outside the gene matches. Germline CDR1 is WSHSY and CDR2 is SAAADI. The CDR3 sequence is 15 residues long. The CDR3 reads CASKGKGAVGEKLFF. For the CDR3, the DNA is TGCGCCAGCAAGGGCAAGGGGGCAGTTGGTGAAAAACTGTTTTTT.

This chain links TRBV7-9 with TRBJ2-5; no firm D call. The CDR3 runs 11 residues. V gave up 6 bases and J gave up 7 bases, with 9 bases separating them. Germline V gives CDR1 SEHNR, CDR2 FQNEAQ (reference sequence). CDR3 region: CASSSDPTQYF. CDR3 nucleotides: TGTGCCAGCAGTTCAGACCCGACCCAGTACTTC.

This clonotype was detected a few times. This sequence joins TRBV28 and TRBJ2-3; 9 nucleotides line up with TRBD1. CDR3 length: 15 residues. V dropped 3 bases and J dropped 5; count of bases not matched to a gene: 6. The germline CDR1 and CDR2 sequences are MDHEN and SYDVKM. The CDR3: CASSFRDREEDTQYF. CDR3 in DNA: TGTGCCAGCAGTTTCCGGGACAGGGAAGAAGATACGCAGTATTTT.

Comments on this clonotype: The germline gene is not matched at one end of the junction; a read error may be the cause. The chain links TRBV5-1 to TRBJ2-6, with D possibly matching TRBD1 (6 bases). Germline CDR1 reads SGHRS; CDR2 reads YFSETQ. The length of the CDR3 is 15 residues. The CDR3 sequence is CAGSPRTVGANVLTF. In DNA, the CDR3 is TGCGCCGGCAGCCCCCGGACAGTCGGGGCCAACGTCCTGACTTTC. The full variable domain, completed using reference TRBV5-1 and TRBJ2-6, is KAGVTQTPRYLIKTRGQQVTLSCSPISGHRSVSWYQQTPGQGLQFLFEYFSETQRNKGNFPGRFSGRQFSNSRSEMNVSTLELGDSALYLCAGSPRTVGANVLTFGAGSRLTVL.

The chain combines TRBV29-1 with TRBJ2-1; D unresolved. The CDR3 spans 12 residues. The germline CDR1 and CDR2 sequences are SQVTM and ANQGSEA. V was cut by 8 bases and J by 4 bases, with 12 bases left in between. CDR3 sequence: CSQLGPYNEQFF. As DNA, the CDR3 is TGCAGCCAGTTAGGACCTTACAATGAGCAGTTCTTC.

This clonotype was observed a handful of times. This rearrangement joins TRBV28 to TRBJ1-1; the D is unclear. CDR3 length: 15 amino acids. The germline V gene has CDR1 MDHEN and CDR2 SYDVKM. The CDR3 DNA follows: TGTGGGGGATCCCCGGGCCACGCCTCGGACACTGAAGCTTTCTTT. Its translation: CGGSPGHASDTEAFF.

This chain links TRBV19 with TRBJ2-4, with no clear D. Germline V gene lookup returns CDR1 LNHDA and CDR2 SQIVND (reference sequence). The CDR3 is 13 residues long. Trimming left V 3 bases short and J 7 bases short, with 10 bases between. The CDR3 is CASSILPGNIQYF. The CDR3 DNA sequence: TGTGCCAGTAGTATCCTCCCCGGGAACATTCAGTACTTC.

This clonotype was seen a handful of times. This chain uses TRBV9 with TRBJ2-5, with D hard to call. Germline lookup yields CDR1 SGDLS and CDR2 YYNGEE. This CDR3 is 13 amino acids long. V was shortened by 4 bases and J by 2 bases, with 9 bases between the two germline ends. The CDR3 here is CASSPARQETQYF. The CDR3, as DNA: TGTGCCAGCAGCCCGGCCCGGCAAGAGACCCAGTACTTC.

This clonotype occurred many times. The chain carries TRBV11-2 and TRBJ2-7, with a tentative D call TRBD2 (5 bases). The CDR3 length is 14 residues. Germline CDR1 reads SGHAT; CDR2 reads FQNNGV. Trimming pared 1 base from V and 5 bases from J, leaving 12 bases between. The CDR3 nucleotides are TGTGCCAGCAGCTTAGGGAGGAGTAGGGACGAGCAGTACTTC. It specifies CASSLGRSRDEQYF.

In its sample, this clonotype was seen many times. Here the CDR3 DNA reads TGTGCCAGCAGCTACGGTACTATCACAGATACGCAGTATTTT. This sequence encodes CASSYGTITDTQYF. The chain links TRBV5-5 to TRBJ2-3; D uncertain. Germline V lookup: CDR1 SGHKS, CDR2 YYEKEE (reference sequence). This CDR3 has 14 amino acids. V was trimmed by 3 bases and J by 2 bases, leaving 10 bases between them.

This clonotype was counted a few times. V gene TRBV15 combines with J gene TRBJ1-5; TRBD1 agrees at 7 bases. The germline gives CDR1 LNHNV, CDR2 YYDKDF (reference sequence). V shed 4 bases, J shed 3 bases, and the junction held 3 bases outside the gene matches. CDR3 size: 14 residues. CDR3 loop: CATSKGAINQPQHF. CDR3 nucleotides: TGTGCCACCAGCAAGGGGGCGATCAATCAGCCCCAGCATTTT.